One and the same sample provided the 25 T cell receptor beta chains below, sequenced in a study of breast tumors, draining lymph nodes, adjacent tissues. MiXCR, applied by TCRdb to the multiplex PCR reads, yields one record per CDR3 protein. Altogether 20,000 to 25,000 distinct CDR3 sequences are present, about two fifths being singletons, with the ten largest covering around 22%. Sequenced: breast tumor tissue. These receptors all come from a female donor with breast cancer. Some clones in this sample may be carry-over from other donors' samples.

This clonotype appeared many times. The CDR3 DNA follows: TGCAGTGCAGCCCGACAGGGAAGCAATCAGCCCCAGCATTTT. Its protein is CSAARQGSNQPQHF. The rearrangement joins TRBV20-1 to TRBJ1-5, with 7 bases fitting TRBD1. V lost 6 bases and J lost 1; bases outside the gene matches: 6. Germline CDR1 reads DFQATT; CDR2 reads SNEGSKA (reference sequence). CDR3 size: 14 residues.

This clonotype has only one observation. V and J are TRBV7-9 and TRBJ2-2; 10 nucleotides agree with TRBD2. With 6 bases clipped from V and 5 bases from J, the junction kept 9 bases outside the gene matches. From germline, CDR1 is SEHNR and CDR2 FQNEAQ (reference sequence). The CDR3 runs 16 residues. The CDR3 DNA follows: TGTGCCAGCAGAGGGCTAGCGGGAGAGCGAACCGGGGAGCTGTTTTTT. It translates to CASRGLAGERTGELFF.

A word on this clonotype: A read error may produce the germline difference seen at one junction end. The chain carries TRBV29-1 and TRBJ1-2, with no clear D. This CDR3 is 12 amino acids long. Germline assignment: CDR1 SQVTM and CDR2 ANQGSEA. CDR3 nucleotide sequence: TGCAGCGGTCTGGAAGGGTGGTATGGCTACACTTTC. Encoded protein: CSGLEGWYGYTF.

On this clonotype: At one end the junction does not follow the germline gene, possibly because of a read error. The chain joins TRBV12-3 or TRBV12-4 to TRBJ1-5, with TRBD1 matching over 7 bases. CDR3 length: 14 residues. CDR3 sequence: CAGSLRGGYQPQHF. For the CDR3, the DNA is TGTGCCGGCAGTTTAAGAGGGGGCTATCAGCCCCAACATTTT.

By sample share, this clonotype is large. The genes are TRBV5-1 and TRBJ2-3, with 7 nucleotides matching TRBD1. Looked up from germline, CDR1 is SGHRS and CDR2 is YFSETQ. V lost 4 bases, J lost 5 bases, and 10 bases stayed unmatched. This CDR3 is 15 amino acids long. The CDR3 spells CASSGPTGQGDTQYF. CDR3 in DNA: TGCGCCAGCAGCGGACCGACAGGGCAGGGAGATACGCAGTATTTT.

This clonotype was picked up many times. The genes are TRBV7-2 and TRBJ2-7, with a tentative D call TRBD2 (5 bases). Germline CDR1 SGHTA, CDR2 FQGNSA. The V gene lost 5 bases and the J gene lost 3 bases, with 20 bases spanning the gap. The CDR3 runs 16 residues. The CDR3 coding sequence is TGTGCCAGCAGCCTCCGGAGCTTGGCGGGTGACTACGAGCAGTACTTC. This encodes CASSLRSLAGDYEQYF.

Ten or more counts support this clonotype. At one boundary the junction diverges from the germline segment, which might be a read error. This rearrangement joins TRBV9 to TRBJ2-5; D possibly matches TRBD1 or TRBD2 (5 bases each). The CDR3 sequence is 14 residues long. Germline-derived CDR1 and CDR2 are SGDLS and YYNGEE. CDR3 protein: CASSEGSGEETQSF. CDR3 nucleotides: TGTGCCAGCAGCGAGGGGTCCGGGGAAGAGACCCAGTCCTTC.

By sample share, this clonotype is medium-sized. This rearrangement joins TRBV24-1 to TRBJ2-5; TRBD1 agrees at 8 bases. CDR1 KGHDR and CDR2 SFDVKD come from the germline V gene. V lost 7 bases and J lost 2; bases outside the gene matches: 5. The CDR3 extends over 14 amino acids. The CDR3 loop is CATRETGGQETQYF. CDR3 DNA: TGTGCCACCAGGGAAACAGGGGGGCAAGAGACCCAGTACTTC.

This clonotype has a count of ten or more. This CDR3 is CASIGPGQGTGTEQFF. In DNA form, the CDR3 reads TGTGCCAGCATTGGACCGGGACAGGGAACCGGAACTGAGCAGTTCTTC. This chain links TRBV25-1 with TRBJ2-1; 9 bases fit TRBD1. From germline, CDR1 is MGHDK and CDR2 SYGVNS. The ends lost 7 bases at V and 9 bases at J; junction bases unmatched: 16. The CDR3 runs to 16 residues.

V and J are TRBV28 and TRBJ1-2; D not certain. V dropped 4 bases and J dropped 4 bases, with 10 bases sitting between them. The germline V gene has CDR1 MDHEN and CDR2 SYDVKM. CDR3 size: 13 residues. The CDR3 coding sequence is TGTGCCAGCAGTTCTGCGGCGGTCTATGGCTACACCTTC. This sequence encodes CASSSAAVYGYTF.

CDR3 coding DNA: TGCAGCGTTGAAGTAGCTGGGCGGGCTGGCTACACCTTC. It translates to CSVEVAGRAGYTF. The chain carries TRBV29-1 and TRBJ1-2, with D uncertain. V lost 1 base and J 7 bases, leaving 13 bases between the germline ends. CDR3 length: 13 amino acids. Germline-derived CDR1 and CDR2 are SQVTM and ANQGSEA.

This clonotype is medium-sized by share. This rearrangement joins TRBV7-2 to TRBJ2-7; unclear D gene. This CDR3 has 14 amino acids. Per germline, CDR1 SGHTA and CDR2 FQGNSA. V was trimmed by 1 base and J by 4 bases, leaving 11 bases between them. The CDR3 is CASSLGRLVYEQYF. In nucleotides, the CDR3 is TGTGCCAGCAGCTTAGGCAGGCTAGTGTACGAGCAGTACTTC.

The chain has TRBV6-1 and TRBJ2-3, with no clear D. The V end was cut by 1 base, the J end by 2 bases, with 4 bases between. The CDR3 is 13 residues long. CDR1 is MNHNS and CDR2 is SASEGT in the germline V gene. The CDR3 nucleotides are TGTGCCAGCAGTGAAGGAATCACAGATACGCAGTATTTT. Protein product: CASSEGITDTQYF.

Ten or more counts support this clonotype. The V gene is TRBV4-3, the J gene TRBJ1-4; 7 bases are a match to TRBD1. The germline gives CDR1 LGHNA, CDR2 YSLEER. V shed 3 bases and J 5 bases; nucleotides not matched to a gene: 12. The CDR3 runs 17 residues. CDR3 DNA sequence: TGCGCCAGCAGCCAGACCCCCCCGGGACAGTCAAATGAAAAACTGTTTTTT. Its protein product is CASSQTPPGQSNEKLFF.

At least ten counts were recorded for this clonotype. CDR3 residues: CASSQGIDRTYEQYF. In DNA, the CDR3 is TGCGCCAGCAGCCAAGGAATAGACAGAACCTACGAGCAGTACTTC. The gene calls are TRBV4-1 and TRBJ2-7; possible D gene TRBD1, 5 bases. The V and J ends lost 1 base and 2 bases respectively, with 12 bases between them. The CDR3 is 15 residues long. Per the germline V gene, CDR1 is MGHRA and CDR2 is YSYEKL.

The rearrangement joins TRBV6-1 to TRBJ2-3; D not certain. The CDR3 runs 14 residues. Trimming pared 8 bases from V and 0 bases from J, leaving 12 bases between. Germline V gene sequence: CDR1 MNHNS, CDR2 SASEGT. CDR3 sequence reads: CASWWGPSTDTQYF. The CDR3 DNA reads TGTGCCAGCTGGTGGGGTCCCAGCACAGATACGCAGTATTTT.

This clonotype came up a few times. One end of the junction varies from germline; a read error may be responsible. The chain combines TRBV6-6 with TRBJ1-5; D is possibly TRBD1 (6 bases). This CDR3 has 17 amino acids. Germline V lookup: CDR1 MNHNY, CDR2 SVGAGI (reference sequence). DNA for the CDR3: TGTGCCAGCAGTCACTCGGTGGGGGCAAGGAGCAATCAGCCCCAGCATTTT. Encoded protein: CASSHSVGARSNQPQHF.

The CDR3 is CASSFTGTVNTGELFF. The CDR3 bases are TGTGCCAGCAGCTTTACCGGGACAGTGAACACCGGGGAGCTGTTTTTT. The V call is TRBV11-2, the J call TRBJ2-2; 7 positions agree with TRBD1. The junction had 5 bases not matched to a gene; V was cut back by 3 bases and J by 1 base. The CDR3 has 16 residues. CDR1 is SGHAT and CDR2 is FQNNGV in the germline V gene. Filled out from reference TRBV11-2 and TRBJ2-2, the complete variable domain reads EAGVAQSPRYKIIEKRQSVAFWCNPISGHATLYWYQQILGQGPKLLIQFQNNGVVDDSQLPKDRFSAERLKGVDSTLKIQPAKLEDSAVYLCASSFTGTVNTGELFFGEGSRLTVL.

V gene TRBV12-3 or TRBV12-4 combines with J gene TRBJ1-2, with D uncertain. The V end lost 2 bases, the J end lost 6 bases, and 10 bases lay between the germline ends. The CDR3 is made up of 13 amino acids. The CDR3 region is CASSLLRIDGYTF. The CDR3 DNA sequence: TGTGCCAGCAGTTTATTGCGGATAGATGGCTACACCTTC.

CDR3 sequence reads: CASSSQGRHNEQFF. CDR3 coding DNA: TGTGCCAGCAGCTCTCAGGGGAGGCACAATGAGCAGTTCTTC. The rearrangement links TRBV11-3 to TRBJ2-1, with D possibly being TRBD1 or TRBD2 (6 bases each). V lost 4 bases and J lost 5, with 12 bases in between. The length of the CDR3 is 14 residues. The germline CDR1 and CDR2 sequences are SGHNT and YENEEA.

The rearrangement joins TRBV2 to TRBJ2-7; 8 bases are shared with TRBD2. The CDR3 is 13 amino acids. V lost 7 bases to trimming and J lost 6 bases; unmatched junction nucleotides: 8. Germline loops: CDR1 SNHLY, CDR2 FYNNEI. In DNA form, the CDR3 reads TGTGCCAGCAAGACGGGAGGGCCTCTCGAGCAGTACTTC. Its translation: CASKTGGPLEQYF.

V is TRBV7-9 and J is TRBJ2-2; 15 nucleotides agree with TRBD2. The CDR3 runs 14 residues. V lost 10 bases to trimming and J lost 6 bases; unmatched junction nucleotides: 3. The germline V gene encodes CDR1 SEHNR and CDR2 FQNEAQ (reference sequence). The CDR3 region is CATGLAGGAGELFF. In nucleotides, the CDR3 is TGTGCCACGGGACTAGCGGGAGGAGCCGGGGAGCTGTTTTTT.

Worth noting for this clonotype: Compared with germline, one end of the junction differs, possibly owing to a read error. This chain uses TRBV9 with TRBJ2-7; no firm D call. Germline CDR1 reads SGDLS; CDR2 reads YYNGEE. This CDR3 is 13 amino acids long. The chain's CDR3 is CASRVGSYYEQYF. Written as DNA, the CDR3 is TGCGCCAGCAGAGTCGGGTCCTACTACGAGCAGTACTTC. Full variable domain (outside the CDR3, taken from reference TRBV9 and TRBJ2-7): DSGVTQTPKHLITATGQRVTLRCSPRSGDLSVYWYQQSLDQGLQFLIQYYNGEERAKGNILERFSAQQFPDLHSELNLSSLELGDSALYFCASRVGSYYEQYFGPGTRLTVT.

There are a few counts of this clonotype. Just one base apart from a much larger clone, this may be a read error. The chain links TRBV5-1 to TRBJ2-1, with D unclear. This CDR3 has 13 residues. Germline CDR1 SGHRS, CDR2 YFSETQ. This CDR3 reads CASSLEGLNDQFF. The CDR3 region has the DNA TGCGCCAGCAGCTTGGAAGGTCTCAATGACCAGTTCTTC.

There are many counts of this clonotype. The CDR3: CASSLTPGGHEQFF. The CDR3 coding sequence is TGTGCCAGCAGCTTAACTCCGGGGGGGCATGAGCAGTTCTTC. The chain joins TRBV7-3 to TRBJ2-1; TRBD2 matches 8 bases. The CDR3 length is 14 residues. Germline V CDR1 and CDR2: SGHTA, FQGTGA. After removal of 0 bases from V and 8 bases from J, the junction contained 3 bases not matched to a gene.